This record concerns one T cell receptor (beta chain) sequence. This clone has a handful of counts. The clone's antigen remains unknown. No base-level quality is on record; no much larger clone is a single base apart. The sample comes from a study of cytomegalovirus exposure and HLA in healthy donors (dated by TCRdb to 2017 to 2019). Notes on the research overall: An earlier analysis of some 600 of the donors reported about 300 Gb of sequence data and around 110 million unique TCR beta sequences obtained from approximately 180 million T cells. An early release covering around 630 HLA-typed donors comprised roughly 300 gigabases of sequencing data and tens of millions of unique TCR sequences. Of the approximately 400 genotyped donors, over 65% fell in the genetic ancestry cluster associated with self-reported Caucasian donors. The study aimed to test whether signatures of past pathogen exposure could be identified by cataloging public T cell receptors. Using immunosequencing, the study profiled T cell repertoires from 640 or so subjects and related those repertoires to cytomegalovirus serostatus. Along with the roughly 670-subject first cohort, a separate validation cohort of over a hundred different subjects was used. High-throughput TCR immunosequencing, statistical association of individual TCRs with disease status, and machine learning were combined to predict cytomegalovirus infection status. A later analysis re-analyzed previously published TCR beta repertoires from roughly 690 donors and added high-resolution HLA genotyping to study TCR occurrence patterns. Rather than using new phenotypic data, the later analysis identified candidate immune exposures from TCR beta sequences and from how often those sequences occurred across donors. To decide whether each TCR beta V gene segment behaved as functional or pseudogenic, an earlier analysis of approximately 620 of the donors relied on high-throughput TCR beta sequencing. Alongside the repertoire data, information on donor age, sex, ethnicity and CMV serostatus was compiled. In a later genetic analysis, genome-wide SNP genotypes for about 55% of the roughly 670 donors were used, and that subset was treated as a discovery cohort. Every repertoire in the discovery cohort had been generated on one and the same sequencing platform. HLA typing covered class I and class II loci at four-digit resolution. The number of typed donors differed by locus: about 620-630 for A, B, C, DRB1 and DQB1; 500 to 550 for DQA1; roughly 600 for DPA1; and some 450 for DPB1. About five DR-DQ haplotypes were treated as single units for association and clustering because of strong linkage in the cohort. On average, 235,054 unique TCR beta nucleotide sequences were sequenced per donor among 398 genotyped donors of the cohort, with 15% to 20% of those sequences being non-productive.

The cohort consisted of hundreds of healthy bone marrow donors. Cohort members were all nominally healthy when sampled, although unrecorded immune exposures were likely present. The donor was CMV seropositive and belonged to the group of 250 to 300 seropositive cohort members. Each donor provided a peripheral blood sample, and peripheral blood mononuclear cells were used for TCR beta sequencing. Genomic DNA extraction from the blood cell samples was performed with the Qiagen DNeasy Blood Extraction Kit. Inclusive of the bounding cysteine and phenylalanine, the CDR3 is 13 residues long. This entry keeps only the CDR3 DNA: 39 bases, framed from base 1. As encoded in the germline V gene, CDR1 is SNHLY while CDR2 is FYNNEI. The junction shows trimming of 7 bases on V and 2 bases on J, and the gene matches do not reach 2 bases of it. The library was prepared using the immunoSEQ multiplex PCR assay. The multiplex PCR relied on a mix of 60 forward primers for TCR Vbeta segments and 13 reverse primers for TCR Jbeta segments. Amplification of the CDR3 region of rearranged TCR beta genes was performed with a multiplex PCR assay on genomic DNA. The amplified TCR beta libraries were sequenced on the Illumina HiSeq System as 87-base-pair reads. As for the original processing: Across the 500 to 700 repertoires, a later analysis counted 80 million or so unique TCR beta chains, 9 million to 14 million of which were shared by at least two donors. A nearest-neighbor algorithm error-corrected the raw reads and collapsed the reads into unique sequences, merging closely related sequences to remove PCR and sequencing errors. Alignment of CDR3 sequences to IMGT reference sequences was used to assign V, D and J gene segments. Each retained sequence needed at least a six-nucleotide match to both a V gene segment and a J gene segment. A rearrangement was called productive if the CDR3 had no stop codons and remained in frame with V and J, and every other rearrangement was called non-productive. Following IMGT convention, CDR3 was defined as the stretch from the second conserved V-encoded cysteine up to the conserved J-encoded phenylalanine. The earlier analysis of about 610 of the donors excluded sequences that lacked an unambiguous match to a single V gene segment. In an earlier analysis of 587 of the donors, V segments were called functional above 56.7% productive rearrangements and were called segregating when the between-donor standard deviation exceeded 5%. A statistical classification framework was built for diagnosing cytomegalovirus status from the catalog of TCR beta chain sequences. In a later analysis, TCR nucleotide sequences were compared against IMGT/GENE-DB human TR gene sequences so that V and J genes could be assigned. A later analysis assigned CDR3 sequences and most-parsimonious VDJ recombination scenarios with the TCRdist pipeline. In a later analysis, each TCR beta chain was defined by its CDR3 amino acid sequence together with its V-gene family, and reads lacking a unique V-gene family were excluded. As a way to deal with suspected cross-contamination and a sequencing artifact, a later analysis dropped 450 to 600 nucleotide sequences that were highly shared and had low generation probability. A later analysis calculated a clonal expansion index for each public chain from normalized within-repertoire ranks of inferred template counts. A later analysis computed generation probabilities with a VDJ recombination model fitted to out-of-frame rearrangements, and checked the results against IGoR. Hypergeometric tests were used in a later analysis to score TCR-TCR, TCR-HLA and TCR-CMV co-occurrence, with a repertoire-size bias correction applied to the TCR pairs. To estimate false discovery rates, a later analysis permuted the HLA or CMV assignments 20 times. A later analysis grouped co-occurring TCRs with DBSCAN, adding TCRdist sequence similarity when clustering within HLA-allele-positive subsets. For co-occurrence clustering, repertoires with fewer than 30,000 or more than 120,000 public chains were excluded, along with roughly 5 repertoires with anomalous nucleotide sharing. TCRdb carries this immuneACCESS record with in-frame sequences only. Its versions omit some clonotypes, under half of them owing to an unresolved V gene in the studies checked, with the rest unexplained. D and trimming come from the DNA, and the V and J calls and clone size come from that table. The sample has about 160,000 clones on record, around 80% of them singletons. The ten largest clones add up to around 6.6% of the sample.

Broad study findings and their caveats: Compared with the roughly 670-donor mean, donors in an Asian-associated ancestry cluster had fewer N-insertions in productive TCRs, according to a later genetic analysis. An association between a missense DCLRE1C variant and V-gene and J-gene trimming of TCR beta chains was found in a later genetic analysis and replicated in an independent cohort. In the study, around 150 TCR beta chains were listed as associated with cytomegalovirus. CMV serostatus was the only immune exposure information available for the cohort. Most TCR sequences were observed very rarely across donors, whereas some public TCRs were present in many individuals. A later analysis reported that several top co-occurrence clusters appeared linked to parvovirus B19, influenza, CMV and Epstein-Barr virus. Strong co-occurrence of HLA alleles, especially DR and DQ, made assigning TCR associations to individual alleles difficult. The earlier analysis of 587 of the donors excluded fewer than 20 rarely observed V segments, including chromosome 9 orphons, because counts were too low. In an earlier analysis of 450 to 750 of the donors, most TCR beta V segments appeared in productive rearrangements about 87% or about 30% of the time, broadly matching IMGT annotations. Because some donors lacked HLA typing at each locus, the association tests relied only on the typed subset. Only TCR beta chains were sequenced in this cohort, and the absence of alpha or paired-chain data limited detectable features. In a later analysis, most CMV-associated TCR beta chains were found to appear HLA-restricted, with HLA associations seemingly driven largely by CMV exposure. Linkage disequilibrium might explain the correlated functional status among segregating V segments, but an unknown experimental factor could not be excluded. In a later analysis, the rate of TCR association differed among HLA loci, with DRB1 alleles having the most associated TCRs and HLA-C alleles having the fewest. The 87-base-pair reads could not distinguish some IMGT-functional V segments, including TRBV6-2 and TRBV6-3, so those segments were excluded. Sequencing depth was assumed to be roughly uniform across donors in the presence/absence analyses, though that assumption may not hold. In a later analysis, 16,951 TCR beta sequences were associated with specific HLA alleles at a false discovery rate of 0.05. The classifier was reported to diagnose cytomegalovirus status with high specificity and sensitivity in both the original cohort and the validation cohort. A group of highly shared sequence variants was considered likely to be a technical artifact of the sequencing pipeline. A further reported finding was that TCR beta sequences accurately predicted the HLA-A and HLA-B alleles for most subjects in the first cohort. It was suggested by the authors that the approach could potentially be generalized to other disease states and immunological phenotypes. In a later analysis, HLA-associated TCR beta chains showed more clonal expansion and lower generation probabilities than non-associated chains that were equally common. In vitro tests confirmed that three of the cytomegalovirus-associated TCR beta chains recognize cytomegalovirus antigens.

Sequencing was carried out using PBMCs. The chain uses TRBV2 and TRBJ1-5, and 7 bases in between align with TRBD1. The source of this sequence is a male donor in good health and CMV-seropositive. The nucleotides are TGTGCCAGCACGACAGGGCGCAATCAGCCCCAGCATTTT. This gives the protein CASTTGRNQPQHF.